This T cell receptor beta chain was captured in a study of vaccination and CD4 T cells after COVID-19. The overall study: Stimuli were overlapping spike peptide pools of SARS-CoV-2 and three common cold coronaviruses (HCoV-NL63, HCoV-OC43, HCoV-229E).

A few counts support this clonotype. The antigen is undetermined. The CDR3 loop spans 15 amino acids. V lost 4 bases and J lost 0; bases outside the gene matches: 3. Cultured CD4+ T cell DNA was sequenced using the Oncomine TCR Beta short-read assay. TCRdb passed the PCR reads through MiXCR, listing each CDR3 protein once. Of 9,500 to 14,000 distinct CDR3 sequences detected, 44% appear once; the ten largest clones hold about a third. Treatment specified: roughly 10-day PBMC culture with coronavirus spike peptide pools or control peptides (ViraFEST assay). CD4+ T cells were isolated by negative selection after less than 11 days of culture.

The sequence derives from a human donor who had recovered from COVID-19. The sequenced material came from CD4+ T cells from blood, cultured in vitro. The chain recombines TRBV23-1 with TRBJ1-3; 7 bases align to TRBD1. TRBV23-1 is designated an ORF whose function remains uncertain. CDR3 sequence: CASSRGQSSGNTIYF. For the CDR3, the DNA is TGCGCCAGCAGTCGGGGACAGAGCTCTGGAAACACCATATATTTT.